The clone carrying this T cell receptor beta chain was seen a single time. Its antigen is still unknown. A junction boundary mismatches the germline segment, possibly from a read error. Germline V gene data show CDR1 as SSHAT and CDR2 as FNYEAQ (reference sequence). There are 16 residues in the CDR3. The PCR had 60 Vbeta and 13 Jbeta primers. Repertoires were generated with immunoSEQ multiplex PCR, while TCRdb's copy carries only in-frame clones and drops some. The sample shows 65,000 to 90,000 clones, about four fifths of them seen only once. This sample is part of a study of cytomegalovirus exposure and HLA in healthy donors. Findings and caveats of the study: While the bulk of TCR sequences proved rare, some public TCRs turned up in many donors.

This sequence was found in a man between 18 and 35 years old in good health and CMV-seronegative. The specimen sequenced was PBMCs. This rearrangement joins TRBV7-7 to TRBJ2-1; TRBD1 matches 9 bases. The CDR3 nucleotides are TGTGCTAGCAGTCGCACAGGGGGCGCTTCCTCCAATGAGCAGTTCTTC. Protein sequence: CASSRTGGASSNEQFF.